Detailed here is one T cell receptor beta chain. This sample stems from a study of T cells after yellow fever vaccination. Study details: Fractions with few cells were prepared using SMART-Seq v4 Ultra Low Input.

Researchers made TCR cDNA using 5'RACE template switching, and this step added a universal primer site and UMIs. TCRdb recomputed calls from the 5' RACE reads with MiXCR, one row per CDR3 protein. Of some 160,000 distinct CDR3 sequences in the sample, roughly a tenth were seen once. Trimming shortened V by 0 bases and J by 4 bases, and 10 bases separated the two germline ends. The CDR3 is made up of 14 amino acids. CDR1 and CDR2 from the germline V gene are SGHNT and YYREEE (reference sequence). This clonotype originated in a young man who received the YFV17D yellow fever vaccine. The sequences come from CD8+ T cells sorted from PBMCs, collected 45 days after the yellow fever booster vaccination. The V gene is TRBV5-4, the J gene TRBJ1-2, with D perhaps matching TRBD1 (6 bases). The CDR3 nucleotides read TGTGCCAGCAGCTTGGGGGCAGGGGCCTATGGCTACACCTTC. Translated, it gives CASSLGAGAYGYTF.